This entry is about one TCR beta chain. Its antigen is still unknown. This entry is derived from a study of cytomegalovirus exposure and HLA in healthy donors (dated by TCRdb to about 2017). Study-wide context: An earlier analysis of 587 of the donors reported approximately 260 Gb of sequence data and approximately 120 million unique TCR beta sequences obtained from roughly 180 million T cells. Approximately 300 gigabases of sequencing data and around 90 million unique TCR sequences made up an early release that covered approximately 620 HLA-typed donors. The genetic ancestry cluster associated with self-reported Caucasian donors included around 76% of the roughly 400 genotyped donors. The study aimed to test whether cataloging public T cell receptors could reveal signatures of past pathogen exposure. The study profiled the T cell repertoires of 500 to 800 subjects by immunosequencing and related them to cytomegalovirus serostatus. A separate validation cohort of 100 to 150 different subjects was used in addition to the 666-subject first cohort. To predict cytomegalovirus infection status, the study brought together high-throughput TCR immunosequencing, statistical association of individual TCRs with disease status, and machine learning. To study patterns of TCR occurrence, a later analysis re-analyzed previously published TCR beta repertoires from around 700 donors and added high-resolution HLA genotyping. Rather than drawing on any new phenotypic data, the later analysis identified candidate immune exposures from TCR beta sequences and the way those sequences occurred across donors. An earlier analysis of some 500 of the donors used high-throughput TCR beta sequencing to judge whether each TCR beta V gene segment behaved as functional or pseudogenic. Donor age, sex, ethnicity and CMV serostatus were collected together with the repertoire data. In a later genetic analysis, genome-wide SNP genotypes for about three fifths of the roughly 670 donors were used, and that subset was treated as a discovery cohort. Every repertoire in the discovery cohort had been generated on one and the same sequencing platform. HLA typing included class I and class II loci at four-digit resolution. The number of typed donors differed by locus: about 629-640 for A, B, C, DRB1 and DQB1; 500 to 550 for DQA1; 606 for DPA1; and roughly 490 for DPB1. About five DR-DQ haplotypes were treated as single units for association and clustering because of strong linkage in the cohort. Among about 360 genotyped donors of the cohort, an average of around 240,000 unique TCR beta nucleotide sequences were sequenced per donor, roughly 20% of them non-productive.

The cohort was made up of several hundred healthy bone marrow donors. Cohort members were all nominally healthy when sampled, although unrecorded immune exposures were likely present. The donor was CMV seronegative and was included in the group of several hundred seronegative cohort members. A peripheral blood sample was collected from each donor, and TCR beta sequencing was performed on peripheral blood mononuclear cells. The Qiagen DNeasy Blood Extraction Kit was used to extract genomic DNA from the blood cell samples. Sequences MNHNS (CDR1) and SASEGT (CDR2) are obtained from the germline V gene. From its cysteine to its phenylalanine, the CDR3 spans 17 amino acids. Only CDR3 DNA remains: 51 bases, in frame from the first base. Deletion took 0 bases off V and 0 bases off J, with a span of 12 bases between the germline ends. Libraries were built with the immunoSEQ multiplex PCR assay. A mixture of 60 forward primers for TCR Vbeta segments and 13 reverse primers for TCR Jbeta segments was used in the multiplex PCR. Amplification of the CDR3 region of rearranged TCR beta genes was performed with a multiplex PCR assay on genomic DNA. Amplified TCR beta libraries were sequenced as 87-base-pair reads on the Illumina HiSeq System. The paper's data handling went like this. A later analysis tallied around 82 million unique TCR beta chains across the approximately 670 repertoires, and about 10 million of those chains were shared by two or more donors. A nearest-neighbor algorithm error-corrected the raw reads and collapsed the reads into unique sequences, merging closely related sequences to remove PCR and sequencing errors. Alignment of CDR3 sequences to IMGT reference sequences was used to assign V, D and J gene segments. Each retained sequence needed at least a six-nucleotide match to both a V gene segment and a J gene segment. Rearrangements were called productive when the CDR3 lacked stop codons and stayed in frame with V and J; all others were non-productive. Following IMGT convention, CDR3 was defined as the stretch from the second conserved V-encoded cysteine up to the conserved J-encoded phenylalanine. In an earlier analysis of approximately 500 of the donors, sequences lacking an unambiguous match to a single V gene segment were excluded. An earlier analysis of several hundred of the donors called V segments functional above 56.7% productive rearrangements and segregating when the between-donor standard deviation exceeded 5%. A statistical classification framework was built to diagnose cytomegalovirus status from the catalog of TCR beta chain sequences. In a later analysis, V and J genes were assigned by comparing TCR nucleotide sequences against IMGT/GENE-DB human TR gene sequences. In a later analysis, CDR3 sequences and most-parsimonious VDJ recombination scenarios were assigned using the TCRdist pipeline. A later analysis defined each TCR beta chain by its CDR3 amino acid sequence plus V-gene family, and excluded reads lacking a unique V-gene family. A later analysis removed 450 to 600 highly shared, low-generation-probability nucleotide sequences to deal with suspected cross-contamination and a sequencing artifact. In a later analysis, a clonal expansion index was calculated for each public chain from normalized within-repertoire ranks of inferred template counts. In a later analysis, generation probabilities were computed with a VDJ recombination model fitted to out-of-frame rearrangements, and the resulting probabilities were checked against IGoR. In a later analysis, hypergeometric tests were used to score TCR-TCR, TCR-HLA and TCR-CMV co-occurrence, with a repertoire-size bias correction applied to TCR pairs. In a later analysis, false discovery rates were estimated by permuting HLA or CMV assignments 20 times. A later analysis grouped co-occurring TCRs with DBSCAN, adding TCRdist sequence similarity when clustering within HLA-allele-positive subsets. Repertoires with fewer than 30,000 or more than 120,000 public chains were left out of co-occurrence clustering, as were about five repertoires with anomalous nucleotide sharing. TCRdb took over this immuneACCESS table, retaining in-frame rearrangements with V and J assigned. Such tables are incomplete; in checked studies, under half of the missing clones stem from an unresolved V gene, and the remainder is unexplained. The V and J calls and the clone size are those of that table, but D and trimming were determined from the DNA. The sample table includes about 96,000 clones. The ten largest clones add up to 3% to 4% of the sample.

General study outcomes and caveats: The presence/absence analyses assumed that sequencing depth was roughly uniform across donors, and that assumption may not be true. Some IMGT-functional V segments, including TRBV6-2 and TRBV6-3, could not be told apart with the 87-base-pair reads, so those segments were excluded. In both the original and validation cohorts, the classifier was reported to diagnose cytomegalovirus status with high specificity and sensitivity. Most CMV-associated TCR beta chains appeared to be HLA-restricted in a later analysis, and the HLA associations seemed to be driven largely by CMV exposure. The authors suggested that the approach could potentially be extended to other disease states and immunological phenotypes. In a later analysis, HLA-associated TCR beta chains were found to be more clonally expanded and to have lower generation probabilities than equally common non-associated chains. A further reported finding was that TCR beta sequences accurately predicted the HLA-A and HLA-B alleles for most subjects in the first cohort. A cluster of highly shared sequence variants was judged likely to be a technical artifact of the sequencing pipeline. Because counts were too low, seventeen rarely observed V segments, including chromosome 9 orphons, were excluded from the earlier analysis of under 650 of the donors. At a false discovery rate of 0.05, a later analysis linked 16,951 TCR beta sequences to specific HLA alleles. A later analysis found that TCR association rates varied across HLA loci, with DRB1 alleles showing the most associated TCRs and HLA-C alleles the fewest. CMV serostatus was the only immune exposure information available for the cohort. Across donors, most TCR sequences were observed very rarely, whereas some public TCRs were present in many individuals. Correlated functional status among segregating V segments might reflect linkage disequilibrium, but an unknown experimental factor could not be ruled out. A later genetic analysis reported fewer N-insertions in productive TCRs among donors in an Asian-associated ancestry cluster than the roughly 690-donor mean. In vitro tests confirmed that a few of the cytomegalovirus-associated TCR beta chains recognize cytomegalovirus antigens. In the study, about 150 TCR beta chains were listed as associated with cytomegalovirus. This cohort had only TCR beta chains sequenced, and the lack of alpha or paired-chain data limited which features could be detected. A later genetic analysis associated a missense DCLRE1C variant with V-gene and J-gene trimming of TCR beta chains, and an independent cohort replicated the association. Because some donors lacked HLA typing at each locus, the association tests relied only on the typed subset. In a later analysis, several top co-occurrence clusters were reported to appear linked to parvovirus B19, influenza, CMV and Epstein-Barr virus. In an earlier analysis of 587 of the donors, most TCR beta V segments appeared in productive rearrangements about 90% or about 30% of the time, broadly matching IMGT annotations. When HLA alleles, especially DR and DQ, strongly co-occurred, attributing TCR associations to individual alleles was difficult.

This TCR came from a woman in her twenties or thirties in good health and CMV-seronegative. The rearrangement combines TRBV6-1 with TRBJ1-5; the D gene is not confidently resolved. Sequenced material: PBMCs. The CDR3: CASSEALGGYSNQPQHF. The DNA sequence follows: TGTGCCAGCAGTGAAGCGCTTGGAGGTTATAGCAATCAGCCCCAGCATTTT.